Shown below are 14 T cell receptor beta chains from a single sample sequenced in a study of T cells in Graves' hyperthyroidism and ophthalmopathy (dated by TCRdb to the late 2010s). Receptors were amplified or captured by multiplex PCR. For sequencing, an Illumina HiSeq 2000 was employed. The TCR beta CDR3 regions were amplified from RNA transcripts. The TCR CDR3 was subjected to a first round of RT-PCR using the HTBI primer set and the Qiagen OneStep RT-PCR kit. TCRdb reworked the public reads: Q25 trimming with fastp, MiXCR clone assembly, productive beta chains retained. One record per CDR3 amino acid sequence lists the most common genes and DNA. The sample table holds a few hundred thousand distinct CDR3 sequences, of which 40% to 50% were seen once. Approximately 44% of the sample is in the top ten clones. The sample consisted of peripheral blood or thyroid tissue (not recorded which). These receptor sequences come from an adult woman with Graves' disease, either hyperthyroidism or ophthalmopathy (not recorded which).

The chain uses TRBV9 and TRBJ2-5; TRBD1 agrees at 9 bases. The V gene end was trimmed by 0 bases and the J gene end by 4 bases; junction bases not matched to a gene: 1. The germline gives CDR1 SGDLS, CDR2 YYNGEE. The length of the CDR3 is 14 residues. CDR3 loop: CASSVAGQGETQYF. The CDR3 DNA sequence: TGTGCCAGCAGCGTAGCGGGACAGGGAGAGACCCAGTACTTC.

V is TRBV20-1 and J is TRBJ1-2; D may be TRBD1 (5 bases). CDR1 and CDR2 from the germline V gene are DFQATT and SNEGSKA (reference sequence). With 7 bases removed from V and 5 bases from J, the gap between germline ends came to 23 bases. The CDR3 runs 15 residues. CDR3 bases: TGCAGTGGGACGGGACCTTTGAGAACGGCGTATGGCTACACCTTC. Protein product: CSGTGPLRTAYGYTF.

The table lists this clonotype with many counts. J is TRBJ2-5 and V is TRBV10-2, with 9 bases identical to TRBD2. Looked up from germline, CDR1 is WSHSY and CDR2 is SAAADI. The CDR3 is 16 residues long. The J segment lost 7 bases and the V segment lost 4 bases, leaving 13 bases of the junction unmatched. In DNA form, the CDR3 reads TGCGCCAGCAGTGGGGCCGGGACTAGCCTGGGTGGGACCCAGTACTTC. Its translation is CASSGAGTSLGGTQYF.

V is TRBV11-2 and J is TRBJ1-1; tentatively, D is TRBD1 (6 bases). V dropped 5 bases and J dropped 4 bases, with 8 bases sitting between them. Germline V CDR1 and CDR2: SGHAT, FQNNGV. The CDR3 is 12 residues long. The CDR3 DNA sequence: TGTGCCAGCAGCGACAGGACCACTGAAGCTTTCTTT. Translation gives CASSDRTTEAFF.

Of note for this clonotype: This may be a read error: a much more frequent sequence differs by one nucleotide. This chain uses TRBV5-1 with TRBJ2-7; perhaps TRBD1 as D (6 bases). This CDR3 is built from 14 residues. Trimming took off 4 bases at V and 6 bases at J, with 17 bases between the two ends. Germline values: CDR1 SGHRS, CDR2 YFSETQ. CDR3 residues: CASSGPRGDCEQYF. Written as DNA, the CDR3 is TGCGCCAGCAGCGGACCCAGGGGTGACTGCGAGCAGTACTTC.

The chain has TRBV7-7 and TRBJ2-7, with 12 bases matching TRBD2. The CDR3 has 13 amino acids. CDR1 SSHAT and CDR2 FNYEAQ come from the germline V gene (reference sequence). The DNA for the CDR3 is TGTGCTAGACTAGCGGGAGTCTCCTACGAGCAGTACTTC. This encodes CARLAGVSYEQYF.

This clonotype was observed many times. One junction end disagrees with the germline gene, perhaps due to a read error. This chain connects TRBV5-4 to TRBJ1-1, with TRBD1 matching over 7 bases. Germline-derived CDR1 and CDR2 are SGHNT and YYREEE (reference sequence). The CDR3 is 14 residues long. The DNA of the CDR3 is TGTGCCAACAGCTACACAGGGGCGAGGCCTGAAGCTTTCTTT. Protein sequence: CANSYTGARPEAFF.

This clonotype was seen a handful of times. The rearrangement links TRBV7-9 to TRBJ1-3, with 8 nucleotides matching TRBD1. This CDR3 comprises 16 residues. Losses at the gene ends were 5 bases for V and 0 bases for J; bases not matched to a gene: 6. CDR1 SEHNR and CDR2 FQNEAQ come from the germline V gene (reference sequence). CDR3 residues: CASSHRDRSSGNTIYF. CDR3 coding DNA: TGTGCCAGCAGCCACCGGGACAGGAGCTCTGGAAACACCATATATTTT.

This clonotype has only a few counts. The chain links TRBV25-1 to TRBJ1-1; D call uncertain. The germline V and J ends were trimmed by 0 bases and 0 bases, with 5 bases remaining between them. The CDR3 covers 14 residues. Germline values: CDR1 MGHDK, CDR2 SYGVNS. In DNA form, the CDR3 reads TGTGCCAGCAGTGAATATAACCTGAACACTGAAGCTTTCTTT. It encodes CASSEYNLNTEAFF.

This clonotype was found a few times. The junction shows a germline mismatch at one end, possibly a read error. The rearrangement joins TRBV12-3 or TRBV12-4 to TRBJ2-6; 8 bases map to TRBD1. The CDR3 has 11 amino acids. CDR3 in DNA: TGTGCCAGCAGGACAGGGGCAATTGAAGCTTTC. Protein: CASRTGAIEAF.

This clonotype was seen many times. This chain joins TRBV6-1 and TRBJ1-2; D is perhaps TRBD1 (5 bases). CDR3 size: 13 residues. The V and J ends lost 6 bases and 5 bases respectively, with 13 bases between them. The germline gives CDR1 MNHNS, CDR2 SASEGT. In nucleotides, the CDR3 is TGTGCCAGCAGGGGACGGTCGAAGTATGGCTACACCTTC. It translates to CASRGRSKYGYTF.

This clonotype was counted at least ten times. The genes are TRBV10-2 and TRBJ1-5; D not resolved. The V and J ends lost 6 bases and 0 bases respectively, with 9 bases between them. CDR1 WSHSY and CDR2 SAAADI come from the germline V gene. This CDR3 has 14 residues. CDR3 amino acids: CASRGWGSNQPQHF. In DNA form, the CDR3 reads TGCGCCAGCAGGGGCTGGGGTAGCAATCAGCCCCAGCATTTT.

The rearrangement links TRBV5-1 to TRBJ2-7; 7 bases align to TRBD2. The trim removed 7 bases at V and 7 bases at J, leaving 8 bases unmatched. The germline V gene has CDR1 SGHRS and CDR2 YFSETQ. This CDR3 contains 12 residues. CDR3 in amino acids: CASSREGNEQYF. The CDR3 DNA reads TGCGCCAGCTCGAGGGAGGGGAATGAGCAGTACTTC.

In its sample, this clonotype was seen many times. The chain recombines TRBV7-8 with TRBJ1-5; 8 bases line up with TRBD1. Germline-derived CDR1 and CDR2 are SGHVS and FQNEAQ. The CDR3 contains 16 residues. The junction had 5 bases not matched to a gene; V was cut back by 1 base and J by 3 bases. CDR3 bases: TGTGCCAGCAGCTTAGGTGCGACAGGGGCCAATCAGCCCCAGCATTTT. Translating gives CASSLGATGANQPQHF.